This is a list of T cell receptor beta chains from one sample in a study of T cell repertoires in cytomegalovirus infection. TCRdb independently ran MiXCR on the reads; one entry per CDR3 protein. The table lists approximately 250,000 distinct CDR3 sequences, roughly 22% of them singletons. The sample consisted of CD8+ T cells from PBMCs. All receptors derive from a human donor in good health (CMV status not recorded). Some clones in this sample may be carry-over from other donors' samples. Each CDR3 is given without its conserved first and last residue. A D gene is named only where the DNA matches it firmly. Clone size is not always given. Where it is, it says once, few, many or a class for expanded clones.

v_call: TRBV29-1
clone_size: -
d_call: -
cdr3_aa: SARGGASRGYT

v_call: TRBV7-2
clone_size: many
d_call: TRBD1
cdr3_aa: ASEQGAGYGYT

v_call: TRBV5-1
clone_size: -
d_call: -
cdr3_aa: ATRGGSNEQF

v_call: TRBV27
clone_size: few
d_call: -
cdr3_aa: ASSLLGGLLDTGELF

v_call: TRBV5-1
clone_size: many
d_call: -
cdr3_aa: ASSLWGNEKLF

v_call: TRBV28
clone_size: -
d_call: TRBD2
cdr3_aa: ASSFSPLAGAYEQY

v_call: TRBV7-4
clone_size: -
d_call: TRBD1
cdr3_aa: ASSSRDRSYNSPLH

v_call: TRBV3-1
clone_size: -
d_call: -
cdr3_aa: ASSPFGPGNGYT

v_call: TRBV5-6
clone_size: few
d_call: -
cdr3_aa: ASSLTGVGWNEQF

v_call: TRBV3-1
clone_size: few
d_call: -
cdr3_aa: ASSQIKHAGELF

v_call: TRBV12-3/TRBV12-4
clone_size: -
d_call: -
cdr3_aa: ASSADRSDTQY

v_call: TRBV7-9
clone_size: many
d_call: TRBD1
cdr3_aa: ASSLLQGDNEKLF